This T cell receptor (beta chain) is from a study of glioma-infiltrating T cells after dendritic cell vaccination. Across the whole study: Dendritic cell vaccination trial patients had either newly diagnosed or recurrent glioblastoma. Dendritic cells derived from monocytes and pulsed with autologous tumor lysate formed the vaccine.

The table lists this clone with a few counts. What it binds is not known. Overall study results and limits: TCR clonality showed no direct relationship with survival.

Primers: 60 V beta forward and 13 J beta reverse. Sequencing was performed with immunoSEQ multiplex PCR; in TCRdb, only in-frame clones are kept and a portion is missing. This table has some 70,000 clones, approximately 85% appearing once. V dropped 8 bases and J dropped 6 bases, with 19 bases sitting between them. The germline gives CDR1 MDHEN, CDR2 SYDVKM. The CDR3 is 15 residues long. The sequence came from a human donor with glioblastoma. This chain connects TRBV28 to TRBJ2-2; D may be TRBD2 (6 bases). The source material was blood, sampled before dendritic cell vaccination. CDR3 in amino acids: CASQRGTGVAGELFF. The CDR3 DNA reads as TGTGCCAGCCAAAGAGGGACGGGGGTGGCCGGGGAGCTGTTTTTT.